This T cell receptor (beta chain) stems from a study of blood T cell repertoires in COVID-19. The wider study: COVID-19 samples from acute and convalescent phases originated in the United States, Italy and Spain.

This CDR3 contains 17 residues. Germline V gene lookup returns CDR1 LGHDT and CDR2 YNNKEL (reference sequence). Trimming cost V 3 bases and J 1 base, with 16 bases left between them. The assay was immunoSEQ multiplex PCR, and TCRdb's table has in-frame clones only and misses some. The table has roughly 320,000 clones, 89% seen once. The receptor's source is a woman in her 30s with COVID-19, enrolled during active disease. The chain links TRBV3-1 (or the pseudogene TRBV3-2) to TRBJ1-3, with D tentatively TRBD1 (6 bases). The specimen sequenced was peripheral blood. The CDR3 region is CASSHYAGTLSGNTIYF. As DNA, the CDR3 is TGTGCCAGCAGCCACTACGCCGGGACATTATCTGGAAACACCATATATTTT.